This is a list of T cell receptor beta chains from one sample in a study of CD8 T cells in ankylosing spondylitis. TCRdb ran MiXCR on the 5' RACE reads and lists one entry per CDR3 protein. The data hold about 540,000 distinct CDR3 sequences, with 12% observed a single time. Sequencing input: blood, either unsorted or a sorted T cell fraction (not recorded which). Receptor source: a male donor with ankylosing spondylitis. Both conserved end residues are part of each CDR3. A D gene is named only where the DNA matches it firmly. Clone sizes are given selectively: once, few, many, or a class where the clone is expanded.

V	D	J	size	DNA	CDR3
TRBV12-3/TRBV12-4	TRBD2	TRBJ2-7	-	TGTGCCAGCAGTTTAGGGGCGGGAGGTTACGAGCAGTACTTC	CASSLGAGGYEQYF
TRBV12-3/TRBV12-4	TRBD1	TRBJ1-1	many	TGTGCCAGCAGTCAACAGGGGGCTGAAGCTTTCTTT	CASSQQGAEAFF
TRBV5-8	TRBD2	TRBJ2-1	-	TGTGCCAGCAGCTTGGCGAGGTCTAGCGGCTACAATGAGCAGTTCTTC	CASSLARSSGYNEQFF
TRBV12-3/TRBV12-4	-	TRBJ2-2	-	TGTGCCAGCAGTTTACGGGGGGCCCTGAACACCGGGGAGCTGTTTTTT	CASSLRGALNTGELFF
TRBV9	TRBD2	TRBJ2-7	few	TGTGCCAGCAGCGTAGGGACTAGCGGGAGGTACTTGACGCCCTACGAGCAGTACTTC	CASSVGTSGRYLTPYEQYF
TRBV4-1	-	TRBJ1-2	-	TGCGCCAGCAGCCAAGCCCGGGAAGCCTATGGCTACACCTTC	CASSQAREAYGYTF
TRBV20-1	TRBD2	TRBJ2-7	many	TGCAGTGCTAGAGGCCTAGCGGGAGCGATGGGGGAGCAGTACTTC	CSARGLAGAMGEQYF
TRBV21-1	-	TRBJ2-2	few	TGTGCCAGCAGCAGAGGACAGGTTTCCACCGGGGAGCTGTTTTTT	CASSRGQVSTGELFF
TRBV6-2/TRBV6-3	-	TRBJ1-5	few	TGTGCCAGCAGTTACAAGGGGAGTAGCAATCAGCCCCAGCATTTT	CASSYKGSSNQPQHF
TRBV6-2/TRBV6-3	-	TRBJ2-3	many	TGTGCCAGCAGCCCTTCTCAGGATACGCAGTATTTT	CASSPSQDTQYF
TRBV12-3/TRBV12-4	-	TRBJ1-3	many	TGTGCCAGCAGTTTGGGCCCGGCAGGGAGCTCTGGAAACACCATATATTTT	CASSLGPAGSSGNTIYF
TRBV20-1	TRBD1	TRBJ1-5	few	TGCAGTGCCACTGCCGATAGGACAGGGTTTCAGCCCCAGCATTTT	CSATADRTGFQPQHF
TRBV20-1	TRBD2	TRBJ2-1	-	TGCTGTGCTCGAGGGGGTAGGGGGACTAGCATTTCTGAGCAGTTCTTC	CCARGGRGTSISEQFF
TRBV5-5	-	TRBJ2-3	-	TGTGCCAGCAGCTCCAGCAGGCTAGTATTTGATACGCAGTATTTT	CASSSSRLVFDTQYF
TRBV27	-	TRBJ2-2	-	TGTGCCAGCCAAGACAGGATGGACACCGGGGAGCTGTTTTTT	CASQDRMDTGELFF
TRBV30	-	TRBJ1-1	few	TGTGCTCGGCTGGGGCTAGGTCGGGCTTTCTTT	CARLGLGRAFF
TRBV12-3/TRBV12-4	TRBD1	TRBJ2-1	many	TGTGCCAGCAGTGCAGACAGGGTGAATGAGCAGTTCTTC	CASSADRVNEQFF
TRBV25-1	-	TRBJ2-1	few	TGTGCCAGCTACCTATTAGCGGTAAACAATGAGCAGTTCTTC	CASYLLAVNNEQFF
TRBV12-3/TRBV12-4	-	TRBJ1-4	few	TGTGCCAGCAGTTTGAATCACAACGCGGGTGAAAAACTGTTTTTT	CASSLNHNAGEKLFF
TRBV20-1	TRBD2	TRBJ2-5	few	TGCAGTGCACACGGGGCTAGCGGGAGCGATGAGACCCAGTACTTC	CSAHGASGSDETQYF
TRBV5-1	TRBD1	TRBJ1-2	few	TGCGCCAGCAGCTCGGGGGGGACAGAAATCAATGGCTACACCTTC	CASSSGGTEINGYTF
TRBV20-1	TRBD2	TRBJ2-7	few	TGCAGTGCTAGACCTCCGGGACTAGTCTTTGGCGAGCAGTACTTC	CSARPPGLVFGEQYF
TRBV7-9	TRBD2	TRBJ2-2	-	TGTGCCAGCAGCCAGCGGGATGCGAACACCGGGGAGCTGTTTTTT	CASSQRDANTGELFF
TRBV5-1	-	TRBJ1-1	-	TGCGCCAGCAGCAGGGACACAAGTGCCACTGAAGCTTTCTTT	CASSRDTSATEAFF